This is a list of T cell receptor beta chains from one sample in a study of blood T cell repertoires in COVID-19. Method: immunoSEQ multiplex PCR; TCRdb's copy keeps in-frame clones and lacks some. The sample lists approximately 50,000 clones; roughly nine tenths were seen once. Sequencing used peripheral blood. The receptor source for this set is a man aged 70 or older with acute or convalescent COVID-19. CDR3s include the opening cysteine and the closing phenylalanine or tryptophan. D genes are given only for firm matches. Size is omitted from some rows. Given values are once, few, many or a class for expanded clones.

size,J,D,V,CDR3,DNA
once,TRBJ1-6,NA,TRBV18,CASSMQGENSPLHF,TGTGCCAGCTCAATGCAGGGTGAGAATTCACCCCTCCACTTT
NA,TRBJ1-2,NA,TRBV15,CATSREGGFRDYGYTF,TGTGCCACCAGCAGAGAGGGGGGGTTTAGGGACTATGGCTACACCTTC
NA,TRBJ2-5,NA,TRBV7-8,CASSSLFETQYF,TGTGCCAGCAGCTCACTATTCGAGACCCAGTACTTC
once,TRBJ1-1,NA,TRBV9,CASSVDIPGSTEAFF,TGTGCCAGCAGCGTAGATATCCCCGGGTCCACTGAAGCTTTCTTT
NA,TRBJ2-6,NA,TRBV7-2,CASSLVLVGANVLTF,TGTGCCAGCAGCTTAGTACTCGTTGGGGCCAACGTCCTGACTTTC
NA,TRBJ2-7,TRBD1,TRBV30,CAWSVQQGADEQYF,TGTGCCTGGAGTGTACAACAGGGGGCTGACGAGCAGTACTTC
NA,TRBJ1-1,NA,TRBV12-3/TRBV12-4,CASSRGEATEAFF,TGTGCCAGCAGTAGAGGGGAGGCCACTGAAGCTTTCTTT
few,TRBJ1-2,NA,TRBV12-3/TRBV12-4,CASSLRGRGGYTF,TGTGCCAGCAGTCTTAGGGGTAGGGGTGGCTACACCTTC
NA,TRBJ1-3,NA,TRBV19,CASSIPDSRGNTIYF,TGTGCCAGTAGTATCCCGGACTCAAGAGGAAACACCATATATTTT
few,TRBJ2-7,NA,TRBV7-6,CASSLAPGDLYEQYF,TGTGCCAGCAGCTTAGCACCGGGGGACCTCTACGAGCAGTACTTC
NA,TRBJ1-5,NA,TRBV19,CASSTLTGYSNQPQHF,TGTGCCAGTAGTACTTTGACAGGCTATAGCAATCAGCCCCAGCATTTT
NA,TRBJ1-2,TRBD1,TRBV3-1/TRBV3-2,CASSRQGGASGYTF,TGTGCCAGCAGCCGCCAAGGGGGCGCGAGTGGCTACACCTTC
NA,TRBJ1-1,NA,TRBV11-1,CASSLGTLNTEAFF,TGTGCCAGCAGCTTAGGTACACTGAACACTGAAGCTTTCTTT
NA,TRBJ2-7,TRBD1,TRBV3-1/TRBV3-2,CASSQGTGGPSPYEQYF,TGTGCCAGCAGCCAAGGGACAGGGGGGCCATCCCCCTACGAGCAGTACTTC
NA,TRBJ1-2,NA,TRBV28,CASSFSGGMYGYTF,TGTGCCAGCAGTTTTTCGGGGGGCATGTATGGCTACACCTTC
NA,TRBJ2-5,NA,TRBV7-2,CASSLAGVQETQYF,TGTGCCAGCAGCTTAGCCGGGGTCCAAGAGACCCAGTACTTC